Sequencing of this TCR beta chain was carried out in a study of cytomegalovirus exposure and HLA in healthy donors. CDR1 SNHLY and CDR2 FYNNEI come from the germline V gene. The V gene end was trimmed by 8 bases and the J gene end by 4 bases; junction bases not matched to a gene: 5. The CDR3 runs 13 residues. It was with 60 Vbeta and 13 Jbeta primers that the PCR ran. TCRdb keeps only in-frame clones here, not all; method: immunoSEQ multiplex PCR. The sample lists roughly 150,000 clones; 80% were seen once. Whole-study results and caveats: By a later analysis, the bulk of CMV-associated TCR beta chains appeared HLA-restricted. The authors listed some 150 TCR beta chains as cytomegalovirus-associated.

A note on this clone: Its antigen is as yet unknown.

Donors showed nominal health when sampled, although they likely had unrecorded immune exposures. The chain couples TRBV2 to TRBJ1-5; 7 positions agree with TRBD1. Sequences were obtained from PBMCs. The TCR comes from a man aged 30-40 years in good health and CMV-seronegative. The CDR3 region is CASGDRENQPQHF. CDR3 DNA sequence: TGTGCCAGCGGAGACAGGGAAAATCAGCCCCAGCATTTT. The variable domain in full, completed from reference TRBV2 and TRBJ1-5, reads EPEVTQTPSHQVTQMGQEVILRCVPISNHLYFYWYRQILGQKVEFLVSFYNNEISEKSEIFDDQFSVERPDGSNFTLKIRSTKLEDSAMYFCASGDRENQPQHFGDGTRLSIL.